This TCR beta chain derives from a study of blood T cells in healthy people across ages. Study-level results: Shifts in expanded clonotypes may have been confounded by donor CMV status, which was unknown. With unsorted PBMCs, a conclusive comparison of naive versus antigen-experienced cells was not possible.

Only a few counts were recorded for this clonotype. Its antigen is currently unknown. Trimming cost V 5 bases and J 4 bases, with 16 bases left between them. CDR3 length: 14 residues. Germline CDR1 and CDR2: SQVTM and ANQGSEA. It was approximately 10 milliliters of peripheral blood that were drawn from each donor. The use of a sample-barcoded 5' primer and a J-beta primer mix characterized a second PCR of roughly 6 to 11 cycles. Every cDNA molecule bore a tag from a template-switch adaptor containing 12 random nucleotides. TCRdb analysed the 5' RACE reads with MiXCR anew, one entry per CDR3 protein. The table includes about 770,000 distinct CDR3 sequences, 44% detected once.

The chain is built from TRBV29-1 and TRBJ2-3; TRBD2 might be the D (5 bases). The TCR comes from a man in his sixties in good health. Material: blood. CDR3 in DNA: TGCAGCGTTTTTCTAGCCCGGCAGGCAGATACGCAGTATTTT. Translated: CSVFLARQADTQYF.